This TCR beta chain was identified in a study of T-cell memory formation after mild COVID-19. General observations from the study: Pre-infection memory held some responding clones, suggesting pre-existing cross-reactive T cells responded.

This clonotype was counted between two and nine times. Antigen specificity is unknown. The CDR3 consists of 12 residues. Per germline, CDR1 SGDLS and CDR2 YYNGEE. With 4 bases clipped from V and 10 bases from J, the junction kept 5 bases outside the gene matches. With constant-segment primers, 5'RACE yielded cDNA libraries of TCR alpha and TCR beta that carried sample barcodes and UMIs. One entry per CDR3 protein, called by TCRdb with MiXCR from the 5' RACE reads. The sample lists roughly 350,000 distinct CDR3 sequences; over 25% were seen once. This chain uses TRBV9 with TRBJ2-1, with 7 bases that match TRBD2. The receptor's source is an adult woman who had mild COVID-19 (a few samples of this study predate the infection). Cell type and time point are not known. Sequencing was done on a sample of PBMCs or a T cell subset sorted from them (not recorded which). This CDR3 reads CASSSLAEEQFF. CDR3 in DNA: TGTGCCAGCAGCTCCCTAGCGGAAGAGCAGTTCTTC.